This T cell receptor (beta chain) was sequenced in a study of response to subunit inactivated influenza vaccine (dated by TCRdb to the late 2010s). About the full investigation: The study used deep quantitative T cell receptor repertoire profiling to track responses to a trivalent subunit inactivated influenza vaccine. The paper as a whole reports these results and caveats: The authors suggested that each seasonal influenza vaccination may recruit only a limited number of new T cells.

A word on this clonotype: No cognate antigen has been identified for it. No base qualities exist here, and no much larger clone lies one base off it.

Library construction relied on RT-PCR. Instrument used: Illumina HiSeq 2500. TCRdb trimmed the raw reads at Q25, called clones with MiXCR and kept productive beta chains. Each CDR3 protein appears once, grouped with its most common genes and DNA. The sample yields about 480,000 distinct CDR3 sequences; 25% were counted once. Of the sample, 1.5% to 2% is held by the ten largest clones. The germline V gene specifies ENHRY as CDR1 and SYGVKD as CDR2. Its CDR3 holds 18 amino acids, cysteine through phenylalanine. Of the read, only the CDR3 DNA is kept; its 54 bases are in frame from base 1. At the junction V is shortened by 0 bases and J by 3 bases; bases outside the gene matches: 6.

The TCR sequence derives from a man between 50 and 59 years old who received an inactivated influenza vaccine. Donor details come from another sample of the same person, matched by shared clones. The sequence links TRBV10-3 to TRBJ2-1; 12 bases in between match TRBD2. This specimen consisted of CD4+ T cells sorted from PBMCs, obtained around 5 days after vaccination. The nucleotide sequence is given as TGTGCCATCAGTGAGTCAGCCGGACTAGCGGGAATCTACAATGAGCAGTTCTTC. Translated, this is CAISESAGLAGIYNEQFF.